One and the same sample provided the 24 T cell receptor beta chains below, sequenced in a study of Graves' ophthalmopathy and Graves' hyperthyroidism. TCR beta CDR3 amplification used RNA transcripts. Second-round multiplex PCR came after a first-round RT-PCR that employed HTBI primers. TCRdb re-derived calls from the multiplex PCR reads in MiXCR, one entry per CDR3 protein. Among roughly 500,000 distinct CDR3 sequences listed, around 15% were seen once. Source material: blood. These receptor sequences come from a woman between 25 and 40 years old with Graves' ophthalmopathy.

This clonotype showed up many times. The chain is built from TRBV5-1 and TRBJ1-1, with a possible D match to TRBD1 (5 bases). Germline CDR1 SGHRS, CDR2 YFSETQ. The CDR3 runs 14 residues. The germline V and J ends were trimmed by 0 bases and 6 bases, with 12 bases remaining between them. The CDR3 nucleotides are TGCGCCAGCAGCTTGGGGGATACAGGTTCTGAAGCTTTCTTT. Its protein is CASSLGDTGSEAFF. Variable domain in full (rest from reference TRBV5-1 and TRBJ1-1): KAGVTQTPRYLIKTRGQQVTLSCSPISGHRSVSWYQQTPGQGLQFLFEYFSETQRNKGNFPGRFSGRQFSNSRSEMNVSTLELGDSALYLCASSLGDTGSEAFFGQGTRLTVV.

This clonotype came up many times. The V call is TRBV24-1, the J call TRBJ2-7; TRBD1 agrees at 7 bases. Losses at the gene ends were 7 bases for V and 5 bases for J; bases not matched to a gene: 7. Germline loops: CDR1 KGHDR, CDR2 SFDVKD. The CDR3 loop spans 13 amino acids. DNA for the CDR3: TGTGCCACCAGGAGACAGGGAGACAACGAGCAGTACTTC. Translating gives CATRRQGDNEQYF.

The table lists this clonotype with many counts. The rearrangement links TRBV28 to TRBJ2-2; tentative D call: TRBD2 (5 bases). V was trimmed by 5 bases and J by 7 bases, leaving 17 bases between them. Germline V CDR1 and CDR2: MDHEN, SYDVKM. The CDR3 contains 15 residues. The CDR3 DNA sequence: TGTGCCAGCAGTCTTTGGACGGACTCAAGCGGGGAGCTGTTTTTT. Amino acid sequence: CASSLWTDSSGELFF. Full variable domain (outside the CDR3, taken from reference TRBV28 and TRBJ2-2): DVKVTQSSRYLVKRTGEKVFLECVQDMDHENMFWYRQDPGLGLRLIYFSYDVKMKEKGDIPEGYSVSREKKERFSLILESASTNQTSMYLCASSLWTDSSGELFFGEGSRLTVL.

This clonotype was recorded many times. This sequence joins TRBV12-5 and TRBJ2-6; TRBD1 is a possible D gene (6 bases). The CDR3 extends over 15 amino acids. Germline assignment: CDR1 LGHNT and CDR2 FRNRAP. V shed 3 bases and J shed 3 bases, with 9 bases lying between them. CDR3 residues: CASGFTGNGANVLTF. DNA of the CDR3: TGTGCTAGTGGTTTCACAGGGAATGGGGCCAACGTCCTGACTTTC.

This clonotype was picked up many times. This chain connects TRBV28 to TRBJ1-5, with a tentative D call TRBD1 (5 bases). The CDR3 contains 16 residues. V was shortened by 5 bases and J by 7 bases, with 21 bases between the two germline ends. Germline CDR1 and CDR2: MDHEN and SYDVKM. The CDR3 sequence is CASSVTVGAEGQPQHF. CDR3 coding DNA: TGTGCCAGCAGTGTGACAGTAGGGGCCGAGGGACAGCCCCAGCATTTT.

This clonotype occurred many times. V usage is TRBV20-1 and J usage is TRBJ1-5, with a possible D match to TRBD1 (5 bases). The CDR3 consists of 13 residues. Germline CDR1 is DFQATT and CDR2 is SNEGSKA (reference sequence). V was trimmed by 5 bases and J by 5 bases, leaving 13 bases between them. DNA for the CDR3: TGCAGTGCTGGGGGGAAGGGGTATCAGCCCCAGCATTTT. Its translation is CSAGGKGYQPQHF.

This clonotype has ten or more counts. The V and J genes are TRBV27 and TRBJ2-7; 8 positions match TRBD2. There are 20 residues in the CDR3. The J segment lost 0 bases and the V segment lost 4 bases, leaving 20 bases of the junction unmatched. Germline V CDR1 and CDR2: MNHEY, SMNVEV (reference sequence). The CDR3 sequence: CASSSPREAGVSHYSYEQYF. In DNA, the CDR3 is TGTGCCAGCAGTTCCCCCCGGGAAGCGGGAGTTTCCCATTACTCCTACGAGCAGTACTTC.

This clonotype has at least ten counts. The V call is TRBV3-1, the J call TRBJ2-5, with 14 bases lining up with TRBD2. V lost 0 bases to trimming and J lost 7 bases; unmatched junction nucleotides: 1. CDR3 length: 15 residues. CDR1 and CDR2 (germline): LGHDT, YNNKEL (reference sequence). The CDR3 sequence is CASSQDGTSGRTQYF. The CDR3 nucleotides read TGTGCCAGCAGCCAAGACGGGACTAGCGGGAGGACCCAGTACTTC.

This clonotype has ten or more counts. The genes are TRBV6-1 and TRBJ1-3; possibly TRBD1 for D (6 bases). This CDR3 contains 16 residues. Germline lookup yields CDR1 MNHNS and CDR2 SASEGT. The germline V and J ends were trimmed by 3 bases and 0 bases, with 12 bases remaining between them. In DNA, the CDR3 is TGTGCCAGCAGTGATTCCGGACAGTTCTCTGGAAACACCATATATTTT. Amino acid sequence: CASSDSGQFSGNTIYF.

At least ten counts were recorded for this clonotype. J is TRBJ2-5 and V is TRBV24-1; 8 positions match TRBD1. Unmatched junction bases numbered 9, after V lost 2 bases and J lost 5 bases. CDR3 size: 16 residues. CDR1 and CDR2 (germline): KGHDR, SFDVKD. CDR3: CATSDWNRGNLETQYF. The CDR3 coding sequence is TGTGCCACCAGTGATTGGAACAGGGGGAATTTGGAGACCCAGTACTTC.

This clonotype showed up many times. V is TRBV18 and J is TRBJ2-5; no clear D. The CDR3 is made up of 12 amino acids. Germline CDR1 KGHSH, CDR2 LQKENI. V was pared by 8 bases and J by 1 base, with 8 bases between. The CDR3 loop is CASSPPQETQYF. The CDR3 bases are TGTGCCAGCAGTCCCCCCCAAGAGACCCAGTACTTC.

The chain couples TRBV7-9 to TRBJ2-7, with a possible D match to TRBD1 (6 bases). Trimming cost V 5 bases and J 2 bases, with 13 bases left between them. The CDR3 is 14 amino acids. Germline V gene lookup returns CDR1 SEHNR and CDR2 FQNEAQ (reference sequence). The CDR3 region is CASSQSGHPYEQYF. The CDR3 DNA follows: TGTGCCAGCAGCCAATCGGGACACCCCTACGAGCAGTACTTC.

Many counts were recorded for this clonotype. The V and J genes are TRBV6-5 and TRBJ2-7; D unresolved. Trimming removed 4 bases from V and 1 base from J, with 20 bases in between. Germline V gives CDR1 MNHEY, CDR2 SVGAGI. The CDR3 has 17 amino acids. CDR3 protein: CASSCSTPPGGSYEQYF. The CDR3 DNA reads TGTGCCAGCAGTTGCTCTACCCCCCCCGGTGGGTCCTACGAGCAGTACTTC.

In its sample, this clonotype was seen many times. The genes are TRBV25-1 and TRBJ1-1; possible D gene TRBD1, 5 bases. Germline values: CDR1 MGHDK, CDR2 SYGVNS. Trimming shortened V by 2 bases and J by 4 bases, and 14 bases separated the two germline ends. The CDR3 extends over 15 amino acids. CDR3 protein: CASSEGGAQGTEAFF. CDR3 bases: TGTGCCAGCAGTGAAGGAGGGGCGCAGGGCACTGAAGCTTTCTTT.

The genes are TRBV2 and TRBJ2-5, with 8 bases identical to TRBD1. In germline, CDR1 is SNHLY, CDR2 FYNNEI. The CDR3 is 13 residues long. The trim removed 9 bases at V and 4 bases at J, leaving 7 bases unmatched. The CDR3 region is CASKTGGSETQYF. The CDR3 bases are TGTGCCAGTAAAACAGGGGGATCAGAGACCCAGTACTTC. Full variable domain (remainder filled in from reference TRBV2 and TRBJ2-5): EPEVTQTPSHQVTQMGQEVILRCVPISNHLYFYWYRQILGQKVEFLVSFYNNEISEKSEIFDDQFSVERPDGSNFTLKIRSTKLEDSAMYFCASKTGGSETQYFGPGTRLLVL.

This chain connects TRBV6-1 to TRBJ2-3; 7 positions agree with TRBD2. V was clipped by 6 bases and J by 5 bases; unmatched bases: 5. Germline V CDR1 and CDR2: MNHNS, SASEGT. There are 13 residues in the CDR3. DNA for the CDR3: TGTGCCAGCAGCGCCGTAGCGGGAGATACGCAGTATTTT. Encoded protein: CASSAVAGDTQYF.

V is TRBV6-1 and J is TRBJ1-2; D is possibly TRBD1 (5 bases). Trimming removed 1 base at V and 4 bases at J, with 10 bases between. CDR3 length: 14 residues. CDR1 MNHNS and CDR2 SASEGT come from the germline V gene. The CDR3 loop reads CASSEGDGIYGYTF. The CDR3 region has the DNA TGTGCCAGCAGTGAAGGGGACGGTATCTATGGCTACACCTTC.

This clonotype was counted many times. CDR3 amino acids: CSTTGGYEQYF. CDR3 DNA sequence: TGCAGTACGACAGGGGGCTACGAGCAGTACTTC. The V and J genes are TRBV20-1 and TRBJ2-7; 9 positions match TRBD1. J gave up 3 bases and V 8 bases, and 2 bases lay outside the gene matches. The CDR3 spans 11 residues. Germline lookup yields CDR1 DFQATT and CDR2 SNEGSKA (reference sequence).

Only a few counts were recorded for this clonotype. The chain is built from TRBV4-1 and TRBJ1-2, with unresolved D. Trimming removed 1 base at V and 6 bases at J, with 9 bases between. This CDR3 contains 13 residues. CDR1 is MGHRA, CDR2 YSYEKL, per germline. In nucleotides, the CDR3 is TGCGCCAGCAGCCAAGTTTCTCCGGATGGCTACACCTTC. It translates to CASSQVSPDGYTF.

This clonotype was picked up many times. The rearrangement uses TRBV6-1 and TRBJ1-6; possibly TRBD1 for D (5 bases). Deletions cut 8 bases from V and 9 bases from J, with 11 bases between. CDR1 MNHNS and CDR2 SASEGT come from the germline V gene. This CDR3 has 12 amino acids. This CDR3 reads CASGDGGSPLHF. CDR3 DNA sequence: TGTGCCAGCGGGGACGGAGGTTCACCCCTCCACTTT.

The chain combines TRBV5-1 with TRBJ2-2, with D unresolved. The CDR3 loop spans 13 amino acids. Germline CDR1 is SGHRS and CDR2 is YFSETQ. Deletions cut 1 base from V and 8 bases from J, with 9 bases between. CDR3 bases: TGCGCCAGCAGCTTGAATCCGGAAGGGGAGCTGTTTTTT. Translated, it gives CASSLNPEGELFF.

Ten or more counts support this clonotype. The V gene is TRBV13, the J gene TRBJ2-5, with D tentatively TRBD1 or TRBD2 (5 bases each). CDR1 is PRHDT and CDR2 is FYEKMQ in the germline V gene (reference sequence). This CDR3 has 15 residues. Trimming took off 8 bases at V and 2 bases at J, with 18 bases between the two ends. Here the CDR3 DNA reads TGTGCCAGCGCTCCCGGTGGGGGTCGGCAAGAGACCCAGTACTTC. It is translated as CASAPGGGRQETQYF.

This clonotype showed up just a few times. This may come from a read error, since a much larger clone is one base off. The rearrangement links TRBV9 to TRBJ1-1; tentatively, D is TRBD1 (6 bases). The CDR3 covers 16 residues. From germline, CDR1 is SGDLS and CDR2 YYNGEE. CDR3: CASSVDPGHRNTEACF. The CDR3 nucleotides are TGTGCCAGCAGCGTAGATCCGGGACACAGAAACACTGAAGCTTGCTTT.

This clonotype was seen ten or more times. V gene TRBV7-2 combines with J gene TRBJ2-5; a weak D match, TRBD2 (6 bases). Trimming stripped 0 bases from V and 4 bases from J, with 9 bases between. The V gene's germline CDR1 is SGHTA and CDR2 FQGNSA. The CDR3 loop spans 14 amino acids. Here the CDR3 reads CASSLALGGETQYF. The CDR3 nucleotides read TGTGCCAGCAGCTTAGCGCTCGGGGGAGAGACCCAGTACTTC.